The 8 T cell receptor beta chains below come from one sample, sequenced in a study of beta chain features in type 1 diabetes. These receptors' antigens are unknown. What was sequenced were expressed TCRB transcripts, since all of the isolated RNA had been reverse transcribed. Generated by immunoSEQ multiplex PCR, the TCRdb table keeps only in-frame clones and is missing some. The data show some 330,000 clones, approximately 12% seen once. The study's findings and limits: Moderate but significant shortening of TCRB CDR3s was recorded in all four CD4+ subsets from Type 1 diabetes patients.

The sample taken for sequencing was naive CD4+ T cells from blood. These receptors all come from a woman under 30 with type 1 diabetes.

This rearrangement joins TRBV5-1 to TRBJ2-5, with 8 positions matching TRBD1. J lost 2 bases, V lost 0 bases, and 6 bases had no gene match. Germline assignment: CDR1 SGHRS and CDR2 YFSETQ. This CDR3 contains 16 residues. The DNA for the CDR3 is TGCGCCAGCAGCTTGGCCAGGGGGCGAGTACAAGAGACCCAGTACTTC. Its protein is CASSLARGRVQETQYF.

The CDR3 bases are TGTGCCAGCAGCTCTCCGGGACAGAACATTCAGTACTTC. Residues: CASSSPGQNIQYF. The chain links TRBV11-2 to TRBJ2-4, with TRBD1 identical over 7 bases. CDR3 length: 13 residues. Trimming at V came to 4 bases and at J to 7 bases, leaving 4 bases not matched to a gene. In germline, CDR1 is SGHAT, CDR2 FQNNGV.

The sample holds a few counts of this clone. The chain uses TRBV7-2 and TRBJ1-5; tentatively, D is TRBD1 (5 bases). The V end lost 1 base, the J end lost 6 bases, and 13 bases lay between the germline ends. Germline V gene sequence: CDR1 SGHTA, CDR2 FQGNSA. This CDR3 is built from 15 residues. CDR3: CASSLEGQGRQPQHF. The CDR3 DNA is TGTGCCAGCAGCTTAGAGGGGCAGGGCCGTCAGCCCCAGCATTTT.

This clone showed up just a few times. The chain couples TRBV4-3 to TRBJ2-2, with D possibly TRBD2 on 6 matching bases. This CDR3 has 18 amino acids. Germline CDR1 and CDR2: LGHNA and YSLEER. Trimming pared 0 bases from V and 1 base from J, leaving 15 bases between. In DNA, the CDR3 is TGCGCCAGCAGCCAAGAAGTTCATGAGGGAGGGAACACCGGGGAGCTGTTTTTT. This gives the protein CASSQEVHEGGNTGELFF.

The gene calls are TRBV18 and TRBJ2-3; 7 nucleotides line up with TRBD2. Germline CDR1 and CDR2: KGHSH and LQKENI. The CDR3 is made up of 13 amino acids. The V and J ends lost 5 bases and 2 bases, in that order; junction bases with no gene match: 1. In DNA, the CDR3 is TGTGCCAGCTCAGGACTAGACACAGATACGCAGTATTTT. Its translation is CASSGLDTDTQYF.

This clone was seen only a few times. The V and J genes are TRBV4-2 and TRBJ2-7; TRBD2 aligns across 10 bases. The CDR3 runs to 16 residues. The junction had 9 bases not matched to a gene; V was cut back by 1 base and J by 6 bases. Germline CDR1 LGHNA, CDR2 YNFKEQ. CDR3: CASSQGLAGESVEQYF. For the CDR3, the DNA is TGTGCCAGCAGCCAAGGGCTAGCGGGAGAGTCTGTCGAGCAGTACTTC.

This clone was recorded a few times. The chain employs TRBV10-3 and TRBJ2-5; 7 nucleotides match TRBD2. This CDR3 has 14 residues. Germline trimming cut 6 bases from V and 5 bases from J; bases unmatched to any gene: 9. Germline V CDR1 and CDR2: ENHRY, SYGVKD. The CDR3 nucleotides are TGTGCCATCAGGAGCGAATCGCGGGGGGAGACCCAGTACTTC. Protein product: CAIRSESRGETQYF.

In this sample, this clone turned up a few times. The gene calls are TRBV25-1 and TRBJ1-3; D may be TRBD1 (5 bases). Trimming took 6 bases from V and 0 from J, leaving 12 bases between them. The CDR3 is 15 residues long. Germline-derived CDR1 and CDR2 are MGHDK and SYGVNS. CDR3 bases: TGTGCCAGCAGCTCAGGGCTAATCTCTGGAAACACCATATATTTT. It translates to CASSSGLISGNTIYF. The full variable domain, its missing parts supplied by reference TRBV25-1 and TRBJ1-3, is EADIYQTPRYLVIGTGKKITLECSQTMGHDKMYWYQQDPGMELHLIHYSYGVNSTEKGDLSSESTVSRIRTEHFPLTLESARPSHTSQYLCASSSGLISGNTIYFGEGSWLTVV.